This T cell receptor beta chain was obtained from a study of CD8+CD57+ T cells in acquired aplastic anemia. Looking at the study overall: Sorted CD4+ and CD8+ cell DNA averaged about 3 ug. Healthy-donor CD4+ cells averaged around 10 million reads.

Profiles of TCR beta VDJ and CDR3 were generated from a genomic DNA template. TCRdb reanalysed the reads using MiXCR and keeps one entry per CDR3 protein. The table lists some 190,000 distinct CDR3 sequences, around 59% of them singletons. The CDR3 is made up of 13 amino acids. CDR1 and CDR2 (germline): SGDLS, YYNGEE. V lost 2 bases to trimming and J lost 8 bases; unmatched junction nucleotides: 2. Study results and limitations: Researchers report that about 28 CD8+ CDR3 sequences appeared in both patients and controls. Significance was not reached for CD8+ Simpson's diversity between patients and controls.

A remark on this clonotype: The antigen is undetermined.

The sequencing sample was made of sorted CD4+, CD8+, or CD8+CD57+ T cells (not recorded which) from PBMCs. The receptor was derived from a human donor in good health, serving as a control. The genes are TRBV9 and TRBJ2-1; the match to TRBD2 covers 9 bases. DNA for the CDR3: TGTGCCAGCAGCGTCCTAGCGGGATATGAGCAGTTCTTC. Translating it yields CASSVLAGYEQFF.